The entry below describes one TCR beta chain. The antigen remains unidentified. This specimen belongs to a study of cytomegalovirus exposure and HLA in healthy donors. Overall study findings and caveats: In a later analysis, a missense DCLRE1C variant was linked to TCR beta V- and J-gene trimming. Overall, approximately 180 TCR beta chains were annotated as cytomegalovirus-associated.

Germline V gene lookup returns CDR1 SQVTM and CDR2 ANQGSEA. The V end lost 3 bases, the J end lost 5 bases, and 13 bases lay between the germline ends. CDR3 length equals 13 residues. PCR employed 60 Vbeta and 13 Jbeta primers. Generated by immunoSEQ multiplex PCR, the TCRdb table keeps only in-frame clones and is missing some. Here the sample spans some 90,000 clones, around three fifths being singletons. This TCR came from a boy younger than 18 in good health and CMV-seropositive. Sequenced material: PBMCs. The rearrangement joins TRBV29-1 to TRBJ1-1, with D maybe TRBD1 (5 bases). The CDR3 region is CSVDHGTWTEAFF. CDR3 nucleotides: TGCAGCGTTGACCACGGGACTTGGACTGAAGCTTTCTTT.